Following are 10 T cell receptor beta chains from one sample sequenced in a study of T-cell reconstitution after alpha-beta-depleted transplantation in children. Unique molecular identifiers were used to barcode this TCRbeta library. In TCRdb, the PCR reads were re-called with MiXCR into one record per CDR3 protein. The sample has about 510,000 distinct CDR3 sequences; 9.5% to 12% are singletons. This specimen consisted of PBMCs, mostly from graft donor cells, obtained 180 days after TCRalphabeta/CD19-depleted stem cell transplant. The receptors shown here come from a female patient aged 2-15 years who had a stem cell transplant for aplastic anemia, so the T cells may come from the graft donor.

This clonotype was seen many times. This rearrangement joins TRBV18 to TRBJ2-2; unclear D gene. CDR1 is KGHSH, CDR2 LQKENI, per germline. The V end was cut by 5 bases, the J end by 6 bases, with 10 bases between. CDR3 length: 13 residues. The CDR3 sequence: CASSSRKAGELFF. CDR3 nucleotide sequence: TGTGCCAGCTCATCTAGGAAGGCCGGGGAGCTGTTTTTT.

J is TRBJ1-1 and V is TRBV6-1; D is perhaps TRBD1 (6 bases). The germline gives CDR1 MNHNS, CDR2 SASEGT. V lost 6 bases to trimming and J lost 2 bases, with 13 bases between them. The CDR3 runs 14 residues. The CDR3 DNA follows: TGTGCCAGCAGCCGCCGGGACACTAACACTGAAGCTTTCTTT. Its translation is CASSRRDTNTEAFF.

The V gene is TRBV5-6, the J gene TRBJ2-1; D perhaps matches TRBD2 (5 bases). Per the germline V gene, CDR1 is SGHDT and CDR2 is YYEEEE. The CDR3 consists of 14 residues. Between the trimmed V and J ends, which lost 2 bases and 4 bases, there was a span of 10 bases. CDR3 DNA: TGTGCCAGCAGCTTCGTGGACTCTTACAATGAGCAGTTCTTC. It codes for CASSFVDSYNEQFF.

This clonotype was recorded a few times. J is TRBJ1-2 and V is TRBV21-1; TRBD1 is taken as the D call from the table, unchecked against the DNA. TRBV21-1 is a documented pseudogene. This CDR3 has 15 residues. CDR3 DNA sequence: TGTGCCAGCAGCAAAGAGGTGGCCAGGGCCTATGGCTACACCTTC. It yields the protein CASSKEVARAYGYTF.

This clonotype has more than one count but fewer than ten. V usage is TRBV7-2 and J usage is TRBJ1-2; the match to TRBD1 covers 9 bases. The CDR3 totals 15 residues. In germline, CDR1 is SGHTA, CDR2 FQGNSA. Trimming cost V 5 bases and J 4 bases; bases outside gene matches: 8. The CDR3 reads CASSLMDRGSYGYTF. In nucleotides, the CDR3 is TGTGCCAGCAGCCTTATGGACAGGGGAAGCTATGGCTACACCTTC.

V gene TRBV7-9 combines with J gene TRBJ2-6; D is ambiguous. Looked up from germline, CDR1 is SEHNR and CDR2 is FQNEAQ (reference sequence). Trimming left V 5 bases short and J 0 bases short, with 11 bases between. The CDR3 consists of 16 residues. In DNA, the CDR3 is TGTGCCAGCAGCCGACTTTGGGGCTCTGGGGCCAACGTCCTGACTTTC. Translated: CASSRLWGSGANVLTF.

The DNA of the CDR3 is TGTGCCAGTAGTACCATCCGGGAGGAGGAGGGAAACATTCAGTACTTC. The encoded protein is CASSTIREEEGNIQYF. The chain uses TRBV19 and TRBJ2-4, with 7 bases matching TRBD2. Per germline, CDR1 LNHDA and CDR2 SQIVND (reference sequence). Trimming cost V 4 bases and J 6 bases; bases outside gene matches: 12. This CDR3 has 16 residues.

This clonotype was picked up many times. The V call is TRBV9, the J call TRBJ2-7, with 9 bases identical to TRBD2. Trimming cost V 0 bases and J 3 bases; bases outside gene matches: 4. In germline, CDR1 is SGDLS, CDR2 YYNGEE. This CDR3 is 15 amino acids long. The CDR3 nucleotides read TGTGCCAGCAGCGTAGCCGGGACTAGCAACTACGAGCAGTACTTC. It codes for CASSVAGTSNYEQYF. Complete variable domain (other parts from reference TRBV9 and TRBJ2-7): DSGVTQTPKHLITATGQRVTLRCSPRSGDLSVYWYQQSLDQGLQFLIQYYNGEERAKGNILERFSAQQFPDLHSELNLSSLELGDSALYFCASSVAGTSNYEQYFGPGTRLTVT.

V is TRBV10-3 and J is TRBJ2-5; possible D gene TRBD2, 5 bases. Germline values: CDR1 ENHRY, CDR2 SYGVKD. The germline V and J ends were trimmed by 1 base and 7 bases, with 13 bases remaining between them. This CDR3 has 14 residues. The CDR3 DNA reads TGTGCCATCAGTGAGTTCGAGGCTCGGGGGACCCAGTACTTC. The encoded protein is CAISEFEARGTQYF.

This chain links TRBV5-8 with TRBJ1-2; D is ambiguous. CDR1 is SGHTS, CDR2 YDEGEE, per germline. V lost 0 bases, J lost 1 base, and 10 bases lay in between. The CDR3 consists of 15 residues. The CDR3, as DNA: TGTGCCAGCAGCTTGGCGTTTGACAATAACTATGGCTACACCTTC. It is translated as CASSLAFDNNYGYTF.